The T cell receptor beta chain described here comes from a study of read filtering for tumor transcriptome and immune sequencing. Study overall: By R-ISS, stages I, II and III held roughly 8, 16 and 7 patients.

V was clipped by 6 bases and J by 0 bases, with 18 bases between them. CDR1 and CDR2 (germline): MDHEN, SYDVKM. CDR3 length: 16 residues. Molecular barcoded adaptors covering alpha/delta and beta/gamma chains were used on approximately 400 ng RNA. In TCRdb, the reads were re-called with MiXCR into one record per CDR3 protein. The sample holds around 26,000 distinct CDR3 sequences, approximately 15% seen once. Sequenced: a population of CD138-negative cells sorted from bone marrow. The receptor was isolated from a donor aged 40 or older with multiple myeloma. The gene calls are TRBV28 and TRBJ2-7; D is perhaps TRBD1 or TRBD2 (5 bases each). CDR3 sequence reads: CASRVSGQGNSYEQYF. The CDR3 DNA reads as TGTGCCAGCAGGGTGTCGGGGCAGGGAAACTCCTACGAGCAGTACTTC.